This entry lists 26 T cell receptor beta chains sequenced from one sample in a study of cytomegalovirus exposure and HLA in healthy donors. It was with 60 Vbeta and 13 Jbeta primers that the PCR ran. The method was immunoSEQ multiplex PCR; TCRdb's version includes in-frame clones alone and lacks a portion of them. The data contain over 100,000 clones, around 86% of them singletons. Sequenced: PBMCs. The receptors were gathered from a man under 40 in good health and CMV-seronegative.

The rearrangement uses TRBV6-6 and TRBJ2-7; 9 positions agree with TRBD1. The trim removed 2 bases at V and 2 bases at J, leaving 7 bases unmatched. This CDR3 spans 16 amino acids. Germline CDR1 is MNHNY and CDR2 is SVGAGI (reference sequence). The CDR3 DNA follows: TGTGCCAGCAGTTACGGGACAGGGCGGGATCCCTACGAGCAGTACTTC. Its protein product is CASSYGTGRDPYEQYF.

The table lists this clone with a few counts. The V and J genes are TRBV7-2 and TRBJ1-1; TRBD1 matches at 7 bases. This CDR3 has 14 amino acids. The germline V gene has CDR1 SGHTA and CDR2 FQGNSA. V lost 4 bases and J lost 3; bases outside the gene matches: 5. The CDR3 DNA reads TGTGCCAGCAGCTCCCGCAGGGGGGACACTGAAGCTTTCTTT. Its translation: CASSSRRGDTEAFF.

The table lists this clone with a count of one. The V call is TRBV7-9, the J call TRBJ2-7; 8 nucleotides match TRBD1. This CDR3 region has 13 residues. J was trimmed by 5 bases and V by 6 bases; bases with no gene match: 6. From germline, CDR1 is SEHNR and CDR2 FQNEAQ (reference sequence). CDR3 nucleotide sequence: TGTGCCAGCAGGTCGGGGGACAGGCACGAGCAGTACTTC. As protein: CASRSGDRHEQYF.

The V and J genes are TRBV29-1 and TRBJ1-1; tentatively, D is TRBD1 (6 bases). V was clipped by 7 bases and J by 0 bases, with 18 bases between them. The CDR3 covers 15 residues. The germline gives CDR1 SQVTM, CDR2 ANQGSEA. The CDR3 sequence: CSAKGGDYMNTEAFF. CDR3 DNA: TGCAGCGCCAAGGGGGGGGACTACATGAACACTGAAGCTTTCTTT.

The chain employs TRBV10-2 and TRBJ2-3, with 7 positions matching TRBD1. The CDR3 consists of 15 residues. Trimming at V came to 6 bases and at J to 0 bases, leaving 6 bases not matched to a gene. In germline, CDR1 is WSHSY, CDR2 SAAADI. The chain's CDR3 is CASRPGQSSTDTQYF. The CDR3 DNA reads as TGCGCCAGCAGACCGGGACAGTCAAGCACAGATACGCAGTATTTT.

This clone showed up just a few times. The chain is built from TRBV29-1 and TRBJ1-1, with D unclear. The germline CDR1 and CDR2 sequences are SQVTM and ANQGSEA. Deletions cut 3 bases from V and 8 bases from J, with 7 bases between. CDR3 length: 10 amino acids. CDR3 amino acids: CSVDQMEAFF. In nucleotides, the CDR3 is TGCAGCGTTGATCAGATGGAAGCTTTCTTT.

V usage is TRBV28 and J usage is TRBJ2-7; TRBD1 agrees at 8 bases. This CDR3 has 14 residues. Losses at the gene ends were 6 bases for V and 1 base for J; bases not matched to a gene: 5. Looked up from germline, CDR1 is MDHEN and CDR2 is SYDVKM. The CDR3: CASRLTGDSYEQYF. CDR3 DNA: TGTGCCAGCAGGTTGACAGGGGATTCCTACGAGCAGTACTTC.

The chain joins TRBV7-9 to TRBJ1-1, with D possibly being TRBD1 (5 bases). V was cut by 3 bases and J by 10 bases, with 15 bases left in between. Germline V gives CDR1 SEHNR, CDR2 FQNEAQ (reference sequence). This CDR3 region has 13 residues. This chain's CDR3 is CASSFSPQGRAFF. The CDR3 bases are TGTGCCAGCAGCTTCTCACCCCAGGGCCGAGCTTTCTTT. Full variable domain (rest looked up from reference TRBV7-9 and TRBJ1-1): DTGVSQNPRHKITKRGQNVTFRCDPISEHNRLYWYRQTLGQGPEFLTYFQNEAQLEKSRLLSDRFSAERPKGSFSTLEIQRTEQGDSAMYLCASSFSPQGRAFFGQGTRLTVV.

Details on this clone: The junction does not match germline at one end; this may be a read error. The chain uses TRBV29-1 and TRBJ2-4; possibly TRBD2 for D (5 bases). The CDR3 covers 13 residues. Germline CDR1 reads SQVTM; CDR2 reads ANQGSEA. Written as DNA, the CDR3 is TGCAGCGTTGAGGAGGTAGCCAAAAACAGTCAGTACTTC. Amino acids: CSVEEVAKNSQYF.

As to this clone: The same CDR3 is also encoded by other DNA sequences in this sample. The chain uses TRBV9 and TRBJ2-1; the match to TRBD2 covers 9 bases. The CDR3 spans 15 residues. Looked up from germline, CDR1 is SGDLS and CDR2 is YYNGEE. V gave up 0 bases and J gave up 6 bases; unmatched junction bases: 4. Here the CDR3 reads CASSVVAGAVNEQFF. The DNA of the CDR3 is TGTGCCAGCAGCGTAGTAGCGGGGGCCGTCAATGAGCAGTTCTTC.

The chain is built from TRBV15 and TRBJ1-1; no firm D call. Germline assignment: CDR1 LNHNV and CDR2 YYDKDF (reference sequence). The CDR3 is 14 residues long. V was pared by 5 bases and J by 1 base, with 11 bases between. DNA for the CDR3: TGTGCCACCAGCGCCGAGACAAAGAACACTGAAGCTTTCTTT. It encodes CATSAETKNTEAFF.

This clone has only one observation. V gene TRBV13 combines with J gene TRBJ1-2; 9 bases match TRBD1. V gave up 3 bases and J gave up 5 bases; unmatched junction bases: 7. The CDR3 loop spans 15 amino acids. The germline V gene encodes CDR1 PRHDT and CDR2 FYEKMQ (reference sequence). CDR3 region: CASSFYGQGRYGYTF. The CDR3 nucleotides read TGTGCCAGCAGCTTTTACGGACAGGGGAGATATGGCTACACCTTC.

The V call is TRBV11-2, the J call TRBJ1-3; the D is unclear. From germline, CDR1 is SGHAT and CDR2 FQNNGV. CDR3 length: 15 residues. Trimming left V 5 bases short and J 0 bases short, with 11 bases between. In nucleotides, the CDR3 is TGTGCCAGCAGCCCAGTCCGCAGCTCTGGAAACACCATATATTTT. It encodes CASSPVRSSGNTIYF.

This clone was seen only a few times. The chain links TRBV5-4 to TRBJ2-7, with D maybe TRBD1 (6 bases). The CDR3 loop spans 14 amino acids. V lost 5 bases and J lost 4, with 16 bases in between. The germline V gene encodes CDR1 SGHNT and CDR2 YYREEE (reference sequence). The CDR3 reads CASSSSPGTYEQYF. Here the CDR3 DNA reads TGTGCCAGCAGTTCTAGCCCTGGGACATACGAGCAGTACTTC. The full variable domain, rest sourced from reference TRBV5-4 and TRBJ2-7, is ETGVTQSPTHLIKTRGQQVTLRCSSQSGHNTVSWYQQALGQGPQFIFQYYREEENGRGNFPPRFSGLQFPNYSSELNVNALELDDSALYLCASSSSPGTYEQYFGPGTRLTVT.

The rearrangement links TRBV6-1 to TRBJ1-6; TRBD1 might be the D (6 bases). The germline gives CDR1 MNHNS, CDR2 SASEGT. Deletions cut 1 base from V and 12 bases from J, with 22 bases between. This CDR3 is 17 amino acids long. The chain's CDR3 is CASSEGLGARLERPLHF. As DNA, the CDR3 is TGTGCCAGCAGTGAAGGTTTGGGGGCGCGGTTAGAAAGACCCCTCCACTTT.

This chain connects TRBV29-1 to TRBJ2-7; D may be TRBD2 (7 bases). CDR1 and CDR2 (germline): SQVTM, ANQGSEA. The CDR3 loop spans 13 amino acids. V was pared by 1 base and J by 6 bases, with 13 bases between. CDR3 in DNA: TGCAGCGTTGAAGGGGGAGGGACAACCGAGCAGTACTTC. It translates to CSVEGGGTTEQYF.

This chain uses TRBV28 with TRBJ1-2; D gene uncertain. The V end lost 3 bases, the J end lost 6 bases, and 11 bases lay between the germline ends. Germline CDR1 reads MDHEN; CDR2 reads SYDVKM. The CDR3 consists of 13 residues. The CDR3 nucleotides read TGTGCCAGCAGTTTTCGGGTGGTGCATGGCTACACCTTC. The encoded protein is CASSFRVVHGYTF.

The genes are TRBV2 and TRBJ2-7; unclear D gene. The CDR3 spans 13 residues. In germline, CDR1 is SNHLY, CDR2 FYNNEI. Trimming pared 4 bases from V and 0 bases from J, leaving 7 bases between. CDR3: CASSAGFSYEQYF. DNA of the CDR3: TGTGCCAGCAGTGCCGGTTTCTCCTACGAGCAGTACTTC. Full variable domain (missing parts from reference TRBV2 and TRBJ2-7): EPEVTQTPSHQVTQMGQEVILRCVPISNHLYFYWYRQILGQKVEFLVSFYNNEISEKSEIFDDQFSVERPDGSNFTLKIRSTKLEDSAMYFCASSAGFSYEQYFGPGTRLTVT.

This clone showed up just once. The chain uses TRBV10-1 and TRBJ2-5; 7 positions match TRBD1. The CDR3 contains 16 residues. Germline loops: CDR1 WNHNN, CDR2 SYGVQD (reference sequence). V shed 0 bases and J 4 bases; nucleotides not matched to a gene: 8. Written as DNA, the CDR3 is TGCGCCAGCAGTGAGTCCCCGACAGGGCCTAGAGAGACCCAGTACTTC. This encodes CASSESPTGPRETQYF.

This chain connects TRBV4-3 to TRBJ2-2; the D gene is possibly TRBD1 (5 bases). The CDR3 contains 18 residues. Germline values: CDR1 LGHNA, CDR2 YSLEER. The germline V and J ends were trimmed by 4 bases and 3 bases, with 21 bases remaining between them. This chain's CDR3 is CASSLIPPSQGDTGELFF. CDR3 sequence (DNA): TGCGCCAGCAGCCTCATACCCCCCTCTCAGGGCGACACCGGGGAGCTGTTTTTT.

The V gene is TRBV5-6, the J gene TRBJ2-2; D is perhaps TRBD2 (5 bases). CDR3 length: 15 amino acids. Deletions cut 2 bases from V and 6 bases from J, with 14 bases between. Germline V CDR1 and CDR2: SGHDT, YYEEEE. The CDR3 nucleotides read TGTGCCAGCAGCTTAGGGAGCTCCGTAGCCGGGGAGCTGTTTTTT. Translation: CASSLGSSVAGELFF.

The chain is built from TRBV7-2 and TRBJ2-7; tentatively, D is TRBD1 (6 bases). This CDR3 has 15 amino acids. CDR1 SGHTA and CDR2 FQGNSA come from the germline V gene. Trimming took 0 bases from V and 0 from J, leaving 9 bases between them. The CDR3 coding sequence is TGTGCCAGCAGCTTAGCCCGACAGGTCTCCTACGAGCAGTACTTC. It translates to CASSLARQVSYEQYF.

J is TRBJ1-2 and V is TRBV19; D call uncertain. CDR1 and CDR2 from the germline V gene are LNHDA and SQIVND (reference sequence). Deletions cut 1 base from V and 6 bases from J, with 12 bases between. The CDR3 has 14 amino acids. Written as DNA, the CDR3 is TGTGCCAGTAGTATAGTAAAGGGAGAGAATGGCTACACCTTC. The encoded protein is CASSIVKGENGYTF.

The chain links TRBV18 to TRBJ2-5; D possibly corresponds to TRBD2 (6 bases). Germline lookup yields CDR1 KGHSH and CDR2 LQKENI. The CDR3 contains 12 residues. V was trimmed by 3 bases and J by 4 bases, leaving 6 bases between them. The CDR3 coding sequence is TGTGCCAGCTCACCGGGAGGAGAGACCCAGTACTTC. This translates into CASSPGGETQYF. The variable domain in full, with the rest retrieved from reference TRBV18 and TRBJ2-5, is NAGVMQNPRHLVRRRGQEARLRCSPMKGHSHVYWYRQLPEEGLKFMVYLQKENIIDESGMPKERFSAEFPKEGPSILRIQQVVRGDSAAYFCASSPGGETQYFGPGTRLLVL.

This chain uses TRBV2 with TRBJ2-5; 9 nucleotides match TRBD1. The germline V gene encodes CDR1 SNHLY and CDR2 FYNNEI. V lost 5 bases, J lost 5 bases, and 3 bases stayed unmatched. The CDR3 spans 13 residues. CDR3 residues: CASSTGGGETQYF. CDR3 DNA sequence: TGTGCCAGCAGTACAGGGGGCGGGGAGACCCAGTACTTC.

The rearrangement joins TRBV10-2 to TRBJ2-1, with 7 positions matching TRBD1. Germline V lookup: CDR1 WSHSY, CDR2 SAAADI. The CDR3 totals 15 residues. The trim removed 5 bases at V and 2 bases at J, leaving 6 bases unmatched. CDR3 nucleotide sequence: TGCGCCAGCAGTTCAGACAGGGCAACCTACAATGAGCAGTTCTTC. Translation: CASSSDRATYNEQFF.